The 17 T cell receptor beta chains in this list originate from one sample, sequenced in a study of Ad26.COV2.S vaccination and SARS-CoV-2 variants. The data were produced by immunoSEQ multiplex PCR, yet TCRdb's version contains in-frame clones alone and is incomplete. Of about 320,000 clones listed, about 86% are singletons. This sample's treatment: around 19 received Ad26.COV2.S at low or high dose, single or two shots; several received placebo; per-sample allocation not given. The samples date from day 63 after the first vaccine or placebo injection. The material sequenced was peripheral blood, taken in a trial of Ad26.COV2.S vaccine versus placebo. These receptors came from a person between 18 and 65 years old who received the Ad26.COV2.S COVID-19 vaccine or a placebo.

V is TRBV5-6 and J is TRBJ1-1, with D tentatively TRBD1 (5 bases). This CDR3 is built from 14 residues. CDR1 is SGHDT and CDR2 is YYEEEE in the germline V gene. Trimming stripped 0 bases from V and 4 bases from J, with 10 bases between. The CDR3 nucleotides are TGTGCCAGCAGCTTGGGTGGGGGTCCCACTGAAGCTTTCTTT. Protein sequence: CASSLGGGPTEAFF.

The rearrangement joins TRBV6-6 to TRBJ2-5; TRBD1 aligns across 9 bases. The V gene's germline CDR1 is MNHNY and CDR2 SVGAGI (reference sequence). The CDR3 contains 16 residues. Trimming removed 6 bases from V and 4 bases from J; junction bases left unmatched: 12. The CDR3 loop is CASSLGTGHDVETQYF. As DNA, the CDR3 is TGTGCCAGCAGCCTAGGGACAGGGCACGATGTAGAGACCCAGTACTTC.

The J gene is TRBJ1-5, the V gene TRBV7-9; D unresolved. CDR1 SEHNR and CDR2 FQNEAQ come from the germline V gene (reference sequence). This CDR3 is built from 15 residues. The ends were cut back, 5 bases at V and 0 bases at J, with 11 bases in the middle. The CDR3 reads CASSNGSYSNQPQHF. The CDR3, as DNA: TGTGCCAGCAGCAACGGAAGCTATAGCAATCAGCCCCAGCATTTT.

V usage is TRBV7-3 and J usage is TRBJ2-3, with 12 bases that match TRBD2. This CDR3 has 17 amino acids. Trimming at V came to 5 bases and at J to 0 bases, leaving 6 bases not matched to a gene. Germline V CDR1 and CDR2: SGHTA, FQGTGA. The CDR3 region has the DNA TGTGCCAGCAGCCTCGGACTAGCGGGGACTAGCACAGATACGCAGTATTTT. Protein product: CASSLGLAGTSTDTQYF.

The rearrangement joins TRBV7-2 to TRBJ2-5; possibly TRBD2 for D (7 bases). The CDR3 length is 15 residues. Germline V lookup: CDR1 SGHTA, CDR2 FQGNSA. Trimming pared 0 bases from V and 6 bases from J, leaving 14 bases between. DNA of the CDR3: TGTGCCAGCAGCTTAGCACTAGGGGGGGGGAAGACCCAGTACTTC. The encoded protein is CASSLALGGGKTQYF.

The rearrangement links TRBV7-2 to TRBJ1-6, with 7 nucleotides matching TRBD1. The CDR3 covers 14 residues. V shed 5 bases, J shed 10 bases, and the junction held 8 bases outside the gene matches. Germline CDR1 and CDR2: SGHTA and FQGNSA. This CDR3 reads CASSKDRVGSPLHF. The CDR3, as DNA: TGTGCCAGCAGCAAAGACAGGGTGGGGTCACCCCTCCACTTT.

This chain connects TRBV6-5 to TRBJ1-5, with a tentative D call TRBD1 (6 bases). The V gene's germline CDR1 is MNHEY and CDR2 SVGAGI. The CDR3 length is 14 residues. V was trimmed by 10 bases and J by 3 bases, leaving 16 bases between them. CDR3 in amino acids: CATSRGGVNQPQHF. In nucleotides, the CDR3 is TGTGCCACTTCAAGGGGGGGGGTCAATCAGCCCCAGCATTTT.

V gene TRBV30 combines with J gene TRBJ1-1, with D perhaps matching TRBD1 (6 bases). Per germline, CDR1 GTSNPN and CDR2 SVGIG (reference sequence). V gave up 8 bases and J gave up 4 bases, with 17 bases separating them. This CDR3 is 13 amino acids long. CDR3 sequence reads: CALFGGGGTEAFF. CDR3 DNA sequence: TGTGCCCTATTCGGGGGAGGGGGCACTGAAGCTTTCTTT. Looking up the rest from reference TRBV30 and TRBJ1-1 gives the full variable domain: SQTIHQWPATLVQPVGSPLSLECTVEGTSNPNLYWYRQAAGRGLQLLFYSVGIGQISSEVPQNLSASRPQDRQFILSSKKLLLSDSGFYLCALFGGGGTEAFFGQGTRLTVV.

The chain carries TRBV6-5 and TRBJ1-3; D is unresolved. Between the trimmed V and J ends, which lost 8 bases and 0 bases, there was a span of 11 bases. CDR1 is MNHEY, CDR2 SVGAGI, per germline. CDR3 length equals 14 residues. The CDR3 sequence is CASLLTSSGNTIYF. The CDR3 region has the DNA TGTGCCAGCCTCTTGACGAGCTCTGGAAACACCATATATTTT.

This rearrangement joins TRBV19 to TRBJ1-4; the D gene is possibly TRBD1 (5 bases). CDR1 and CDR2 from the germline V gene are LNHDA and SQIVND (reference sequence). V lost 7 bases and J 8 bases, leaving 20 bases between the germline ends. The CDR3 sequence is 15 residues long. The CDR3 coding sequence is TGTGCCAGTAAATGGACCAGGGACCCACTCGAAAAACTGTTTTTT. It codes for CASKWTRDPLEKLFF.

CDR3 bases: TGTGCCAGCAGCTTAGTGACTAGCGGATCGCCGGATACGCAGTATTTT. Residues: CASSLVTSGSPDTQYF. The J gene is TRBJ2-3, the V gene TRBV7-8; TRBD2 matches at 9 bases. V trimming: 1 base; J trimming: 6 bases; junction bases outside the gene matches: 8. The germline V gene encodes CDR1 SGHVS and CDR2 FQNEAQ. This CDR3 region has 16 residues.

This sequence joins TRBV10-3 and TRBJ1-5; D is uncertain. V was pared by 4 bases and J by 6 bases, with 10 bases between. The germline CDR1 and CDR2 sequences are ENHRY and SYGVKD. This CDR3 contains 13 residues. This CDR3 reads CAISVGVGQPQHF. CDR3 nucleotides: TGTGCCATCAGTGTCGGGGTTGGTCAGCCCCAGCATTTT.

The chain has TRBV25-1 and TRBJ2-5; TRBD1 might be the D (5 bases). The CDR3 runs 13 residues. From germline, CDR1 is MGHDK and CDR2 SYGVNS. Trimming left V 8 bases short and J 1 base short, with 11 bases between. CDR3 in amino acids: CASQGRVQETQYF. The CDR3, as DNA: TGTGCCAGCCAGGGAAGAGTCCAAGAGACCCAGTACTTC.

This sequence joins TRBV19 and TRBJ1-2, with 7 bases aligning to TRBD1. Looked up from germline, CDR1 is LNHDA and CDR2 is SQIVND (reference sequence). The CDR3 consists of 14 residues. Trimming removed 3 bases from V and 3 bases from J; junction bases left unmatched: 4. DNA for the CDR3: TGTGCCAGTAGTATGGGACAGTATGACTATGGCTACACCTTC. This translates into CASSMGQYDYGYTF.

The V call is TRBV21-1, the J call TRBJ1-2. TRBV21-1 is annotated as a pseudogene. This CDR3 region has 14 residues. CDR3 in DNA: TGTGCCAGCAGAACGGCAAGGGAGATCTATGGCTACACCTTC. Translation gives CASRTAREIYGYTF.

This clone is a singleton in its sample. J is TRBJ2-5 and V is TRBV7-2; D might be TRBD1 (6 bases). Germline loops: CDR1 SGHTA, CDR2 FQGNSA. The CDR3 is made up of 16 amino acids. The V gene lost 1 base and the J gene lost 1 base, with 13 bases spanning the gap. The CDR3 sequence is CASSLVIGTTQETQYF. CDR3 nucleotides: TGTGCCAGCAGCTTAGTAATCGGGACAACCCAAGAGACCCAGTACTTC. The variable domain in full, completed from reference TRBV7-2 and TRBJ2-5, reads GAGVSQSPSNKVTEKGKDVELRCDPISGHTALYWYRQSLGQGLEFLIYFQGNSAPDKSGLPSDRFSAERTGGSVSTLTIQRTQQEDSAVYLCASSLVIGTTQETQYFGPGTRLLVL.

The chain is built from TRBV11-3 and TRBJ2-2, with a possible D match to TRBD1 (6 bases). The V and J ends lost 0 bases and 6 bases respectively, with 14 bases between them. Germline V gives CDR1 SGHNT, CDR2 YENEEA. The CDR3 is made up of 16 amino acids. The CDR3 sequence is CASSLDLAGAAGELFF. The CDR3 bases are TGTGCCAGCAGCTTAGATTTGGCAGGGGCTGCCGGGGAGCTGTTTTTT.